The source of this TCR beta chain is a study of T cell repertoires in cytomegalovirus infection. Study summary: Indicated by public TCR beta signatures were CMV infection and matching HLA type.

TCRdb reanalysed the reads using MiXCR and keeps one entry per CDR3 protein. The data show nearly 550,000 distinct CDR3 sequences, approximately 17% seen once. Study outcomes and limitations: The response measured ex vivo was dominated by TCR beta clonotypes (HLA-C-restricted and CMV-specific). Accumulated public TCR beta family frequency recognized individuals carrying CMV together with the relevant HLA.

This clonotype was seen many times. Its antigen is undetermined. The CDR3 is made up of 14 amino acids. Looked up from germline, CDR1 is MNHNS and CDR2 is SASEGT. The V and J ends lost 0 bases and 2 bases respectively, with 8 bases between them. V and J are TRBV6-1 and TRBJ2-7, with D unclear. The source is a human donor in good health (CMV status not recorded). Some clones in this sample may be carry-over from other donors' samples. Sequences were obtained from CD8+ T cells from PBMCs. CDR3 coding DNA: TGTGCCAGCAGTGAAGCGTACAAGACCTACGAGCAGTACTTC. The encoded protein is CASSEAYKTYEQYF.